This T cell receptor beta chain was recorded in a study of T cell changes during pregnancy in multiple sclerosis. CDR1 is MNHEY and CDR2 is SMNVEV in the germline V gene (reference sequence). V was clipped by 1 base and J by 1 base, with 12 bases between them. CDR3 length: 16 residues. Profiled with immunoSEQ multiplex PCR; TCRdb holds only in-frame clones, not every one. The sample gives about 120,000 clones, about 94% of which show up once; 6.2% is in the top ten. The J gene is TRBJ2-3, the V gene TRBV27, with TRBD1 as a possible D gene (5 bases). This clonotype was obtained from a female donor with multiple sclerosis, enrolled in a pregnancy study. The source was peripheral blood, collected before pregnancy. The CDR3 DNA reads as TGTGCCAGCAGTTTATGGCAGGGTGGGGGCACAGATACGCAGTATTTT. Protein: CASSLWQGGGTDTQYF.